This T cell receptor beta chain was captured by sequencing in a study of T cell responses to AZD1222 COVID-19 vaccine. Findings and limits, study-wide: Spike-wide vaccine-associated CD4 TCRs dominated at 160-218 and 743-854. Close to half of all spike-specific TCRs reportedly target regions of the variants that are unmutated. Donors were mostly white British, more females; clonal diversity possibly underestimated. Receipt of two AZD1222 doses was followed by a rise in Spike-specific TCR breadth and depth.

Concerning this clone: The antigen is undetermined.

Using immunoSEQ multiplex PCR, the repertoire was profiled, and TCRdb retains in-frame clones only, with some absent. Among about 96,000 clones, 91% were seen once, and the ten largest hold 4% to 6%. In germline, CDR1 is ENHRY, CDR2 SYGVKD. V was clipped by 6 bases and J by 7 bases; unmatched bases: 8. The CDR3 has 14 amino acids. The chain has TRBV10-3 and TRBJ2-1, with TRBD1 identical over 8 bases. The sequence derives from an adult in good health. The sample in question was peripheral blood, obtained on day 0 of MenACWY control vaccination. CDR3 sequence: CAISVRTGGNEQFF. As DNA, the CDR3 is TGTGCCATCAGCGTACGAACAGGGGGAAATGAGCAGTTCTTC.